The rows below give T cell receptor beta chains drawn from one sample of a study of T cells in Graves' hyperthyroidism and ophthalmopathy. TCRdb analysed the multiplex PCR reads with MiXCR anew, one entry per CDR3 protein. Among roughly 840,000 distinct CDR3 sequences, roughly 37% were seen once, and the ten largest hold approximately 10%. Input material: blood. These receptors all come from a man younger than 30 with Graves' hyperthyroidism. The CDR3 runs from the conserved cysteine through the conserved F or W. A D gene is named only where the DNA matches it firmly.

v_call	j_call	d_call	cdr3_aa
TRBV7-6	TRBJ1-6	NA	CASRIQQGDNSPLHF
TRBV5-4	TRBJ2-2	NA	CASSFAGNAGELFF
TRBV7-3	TRBJ2-7	NA	CASSIVSTGTPYEQYF
TRBV9	TRBJ1-2	TRBD1	CASSAPGQHYGYTF
TRBV29-1	TRBJ1-4	TRBD1	CSARGQGDEKLFF
TRBV20-1	TRBJ2-5	NA	CSASTPGQETQYF
TRBV5-8	TRBJ1-1	NA	CASSFGEDTEAFF
TRBV2	TRBJ1-5	NA	CASDRWGAKQPQHF
TRBV7-2	TRBJ2-5	NA	CASSLFPQKETQYF
TRBV7-3	TRBJ2-2	NA	CASSKGGGGHTGELFF
TRBV9	TRBJ2-2	NA	CASSVEGWGNTGELFF
TRBV5-1	TRBJ2-7	NA	CASSQDRPLLYEQYF
TRBV11-3	TRBJ2-7	TRBD1	CASSLGTPGQGIF
TRBV6-5	TRBJ1-5	NA	CASSYVRYQPQHF
TRBV7-9	TRBJ2-7	TRBD2	CASSPRGSGDYEQYF
TRBV10-3	TRBJ1-2	TRBD1	CAITDRDEGALYGYTF
TRBV2	TRBJ1-2	NA	CASSAGKGVYTNYGYTF
TRBV5-4	TRBJ1-3	TRBD1	CASSLWGTDYSGNTGRDF
TRBV25-1	TRBJ2-2	NA	CASSEYFRAGELFF
TRBV5-1	TRBJ2-2	TRBD2	CASSLSLAGTGELFF
TRBV5-1	TRBJ1-4	NA	CASKGTPSRREKLFF
TRBV5-1	TRBJ1-2	TRBD1	CASSATGGTYGYTF
TRBV7-9	TRBJ1-2	NA	CASSPGGGTYGYTF
TRBV24-1	TRBJ1-5	TRBD1	CATSQGGYNQPQHF
TRBV12-3/TRBV12-4	TRBJ1-1	NA	CASSSWGAEAFF
TRBV20-1	TRBJ2-6	NA	CSALPHRSGANVLTF
TRBV20-1	TRBJ2-5	NA	CSARPVETQYF
TRBV29-1	TRBJ2-5	NA	CSVEASGTGKETQYF
TRBV9	TRBJ2-5	TRBD2	CASSREARETQYF
TRBV11-2	TRBJ2-5	TRBD2	CASSLTSGMETQYF
TRBV9	TRBJ1-1	NA	CASSTQTRGTEAFF
TRBV6-5	TRBJ1-5	NA	CANSLYRGNQPQHF
TRBV5-1	TRBJ2-7	TRBD1	CASSLGGTGTRSYEQYF
TRBV4-2	TRBJ1-6	NA	CASSQVTWNSPLHF
TRBV19	TRBJ1-4	NA	CASKTTAVATNEKLFF
TRBV7-8	TRBJ1-5	TRBD1	CASSLGGQVYQPQHF
TRBV12-5	TRBJ1-5	NA	CASSLPGGSNQPQHF
TRBV19	TRBJ1-2	TRBD1	CASRRQGADGYTF
TRBV7-9	TRBJ1-1	NA	CASSHPGYTTEAFF
TRBV29-1	TRBJ2-5	TRBD2	CSVADRLAETQYF
TRBV20-1	TRBJ2-7	NA	CSALWDSDYEQYF
TRBV20-1	TRBJ2-7	TRBD1	CSATVTGGTGELYF
TRBV24-1	TRBJ2-2	TRBD1	CATQDRTNTGELFF
TRBV12-3/TRBV12-4	TRBJ2-7	TRBD2	CASSFGLAGPSSYEQYF
TRBV6-2/TRBV6-3	TRBJ1-2	NA	CASSYSGHYGYTF
TRBV5-6	TRBJ1-1	NA	CASSLGAKNTEAFF
TRBV24-1	TRBJ2-1	NA	CATSVGSYNEQFF
TRBV12-3/TRBV12-4	TRBJ2-2	TRBD2	CASSLGAGAVTEAVF
TRBV9	TRBJ1-1	NA	CASSGKEGDIGTEAFF
TRBV5-4	TRBJ1-6	NA	CASSLVGGVGSPLHF
TRBV27	TRBJ1-1	TRBD1	CATRTGYTEAFF
TRBV29-1	TRBJ1-2	TRBD1	CSVVDRETDLYGYTF